The 15 T cell receptor beta chains below all came from one sample that was sequenced in a study of identical twins. Via MiXCR, TCRdb re-called the 5' RACE reads, giving one row per CDR3 protein. The table lists 1.5 million to 2 million distinct CDR3 sequences, roughly 35% of them singletons. Sequencing used cord blood. The source is a newborn girl in good health.

This clonotype was found a few times. The chain couples TRBV20-1 to TRBJ1-5; 8 bases fit TRBD1. Germline CDR1 DFQATT, CDR2 SNEGSKA (reference sequence). The ends lost 0 bases at V and 2 bases at J; junction bases unmatched: 9. The CDR3 contains 17 residues. In nucleotides, the CDR3 is TGCAGTGCTAGAGATGGGGGAGGACAGGGAGGCAATCAGCCCCAGCATTTT. Protein product: CSARDGGGQGGNQPQHF.

V gene TRBV7-2 combines with J gene TRBJ1-2, with 7 bases fitting TRBD1. The CDR3 is 13 residues long. Germline CDR1 and CDR2: SGHTA and FQGNSA. J was trimmed by 3 bases and V by 6 bases; bases with no gene match: 4. The CDR3 sequence is CASRQGQYYGYTF. CDR3 nucleotide sequence: TGTGCCAGCAGGCAGGGACAGTACTATGGCTACACCTTC.

V is TRBV20-1 and J is TRBJ2-1; weak D call: TRBD2 (6 bases). The CDR3 is 15 amino acids. V gave up 6 bases and J gave up 2 bases, with 17 bases separating them. The germline CDR1 and CDR2 sequences are DFQATT and SNEGSKA (reference sequence). This chain's CDR3 is CSADRGTSAYNEQFF. Written as DNA, the CDR3 is TGCAGTGCAGATCGCGGGACCTCGGCCTACAATGAGCAGTTCTTC.

This clonotype was seen once. The rearrangement uses TRBV11-2 and TRBJ1-3; no reliable D call. CDR1 and CDR2 from the germline V gene are SGHAT and FQNNGV. V lost 1 base to trimming and J lost 4 bases, with 8 bases between them. CDR3 length: 14 amino acids. The chain's CDR3 is CASSLASPGNTIYF. In DNA, the CDR3 is TGTGCCAGCAGCTTAGCCTCCCCCGGAAACACCATATATTTT.

This clonotype was detected only a few times. This chain uses TRBV4-1 with TRBJ2-7; 9 positions match TRBD2. This CDR3 region has 16 residues. The germline V gene has CDR1 MGHRA and CDR2 YSYEKL. V shed 2 bases and J 3 bases; nucleotides not matched to a gene: 8. The DNA for the CDR3 is TGCGCCAGCAGCCAACCCACTAGCGGGTTGGGCTACGAGCAGTACTTC. It yields the protein CASSQPTSGLGYEQYF.

The V and J genes are TRBV4-1 and TRBJ1-3; D gene unclear. V was clipped by 0 bases and J by 3 bases, with 6 bases between them. The CDR3 length is 14 residues. Germline V CDR1 and CDR2: MGHRA, YSYEKL. CDR3 sequence reads: CASSQERVGNTIYF. For the CDR3, the DNA is TGCGCCAGCAGCCAAGAAAGGGTTGGAAACACCATATATTTT.

This clonotype has a handful of counts. The rearrangement joins TRBV6-1 to TRBJ1-2, with a possible D match to TRBD1 (5 bases). The length of the CDR3 is 12 residues. The V end lost 8 bases, the J end lost 4 bases, and 11 bases lay between the germline ends. Germline V gene sequence: CDR1 MNHNS, CDR2 SASEGT. CDR3 loop: CASGGSPYGYTF. CDR3 nucleotides: TGTGCCAGCGGGGGATCCCCCTATGGCTACACCTTC.

V usage is TRBV14 and J usage is TRBJ1-2; D is unclear. This CDR3 contains 15 residues. Per the germline V gene, CDR1 is SGHDN and CDR2 is FVKESK. V lost 4 bases, J lost 4 bases, and 16 bases lay in between. CDR3 sequence: CASSLPIQHSYGYTF. The CDR3 coding sequence is TGTGCCAGCAGCCTGCCAATCCAGCACTCCTATGGCTACACCTTC.

The chain joins TRBV5-6 to TRBJ2-5; D is uncertain. Trimming took 5 bases from V and 1 from J, leaving 12 bases between them. CDR3 length: 14 amino acids. Germline lookup yields CDR1 SGHDT and CDR2 YYEEEE. The chain's CDR3 is CASSASPTQETQYF. The CDR3 nucleotides are TGTGCCAGCAGTGCTAGTCCCACCCAAGAGACCCAGTACTTC.

This sequence joins TRBV12-3 or TRBV12-4 and TRBJ2-1; 11 nucleotides match TRBD2. CDR3 size: 15 residues. J was trimmed by 2 bases and V by 7 bases; bases with no gene match: 4. In DNA form, the CDR3 reads TGTGCCAGCACCGGGACTAGCGGAGCCTACAATGAGCAGTTCTTC. As protein: CASTGTSGAYNEQFF.

On this clonotype: Germline and junction disagree at one end, which may indicate a read error. The chain uses TRBV10-3 and TRBJ2-3; 12 bases match TRBD2. CDR1 is ENHRY and CDR2 is SYGVKD in the germline V gene. This CDR3 has 16 amino acids. The CDR3 DNA follows: TGTACCATCAGTGACCTAGCGGGAGGGGGTACAGATACGCAGTATTTT. Translated, it gives CTISDLAGGGTDTQYF.

The chain joins TRBV20-1 to TRBJ2-3, with D possibly being TRBD2 (6 bases). The CDR3 spans 15 residues. The ends were cut back, 3 bases at V and 3 bases at J, with 16 bases in the middle. Germline CDR1 and CDR2: DFQATT and SNEGSKA (reference sequence). The CDR3 sequence: CSARKGTGGTDTQYF. The CDR3 region has the DNA TGCAGTGCTAGGAAAGGGACTGGAGGGACAGATACGCAGTATTTT.

The chain uses TRBV29-1 and TRBJ1-2, with D possibly TRBD1 on 5 matching bases. The V end lost 5 bases, the J end lost 6 bases, and 19 bases lay between the germline ends. The CDR3 spans 14 residues. CDR1 and CDR2 (germline): SQVTM, ANQGSEA. CDR3 nucleotides: TGCAGCGTTATCCCAGGGTCTGCGTACCATGGCTACACCTTC. It is translated as CSVIPGSAYHGYTF. Full variable domain (missing parts from reference TRBV29-1 and TRBJ1-2): SAVISQKPSRDICQRGTSLTIQCQVDSQVTMMFWYRQQPGQSLTLIATANQGSEATYESGFVIDKFPISRPNLTFSTLTVSNMSPEDSSIYLCSVIPGSAYHGYTFGSGTRLTVV.

About this clonotype itself: The germline gene is not matched at one end of the junction; a read error may be the cause. The chain combines TRBV5-1 with TRBJ2-3; no clear D. The CDR3 covers 12 residues. CDR1 is SGHRS, CDR2 YFSETQ, per germline. Here the CDR3 DNA reads TGCGCCAGCAGCTTGGAACTTTATACGCAGTGTTTT. Translated, it gives CASSLELYTQCF.

Turning to this clonotype: At one end, the junction sequence differs from germline, possibly due to a read error. V and J are TRBV11-2 and TRBJ1-2, with unresolved D. This CDR3 has 12 amino acids. The germline gives CDR1 SGHAT, CDR2 FQNNGV. The DNA of the CDR3 is TGTGCCAGCAACTTAGGGCAAAGCGGCTACACCTTC. This codes for CASNLGQSGYTF.